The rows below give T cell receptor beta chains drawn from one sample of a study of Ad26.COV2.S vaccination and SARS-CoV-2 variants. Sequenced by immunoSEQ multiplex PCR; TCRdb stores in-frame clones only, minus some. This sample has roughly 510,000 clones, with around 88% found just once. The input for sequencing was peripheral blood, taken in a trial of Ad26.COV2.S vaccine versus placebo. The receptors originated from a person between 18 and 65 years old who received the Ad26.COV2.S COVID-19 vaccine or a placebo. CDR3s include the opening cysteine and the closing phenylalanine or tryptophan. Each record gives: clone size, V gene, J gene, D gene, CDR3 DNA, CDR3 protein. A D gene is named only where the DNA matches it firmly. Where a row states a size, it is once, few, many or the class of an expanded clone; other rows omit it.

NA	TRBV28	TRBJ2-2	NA	TGTGCCAGCAGTTTAGTAGGCGGGACCACTCGCGGGGAGCTGTTTTTT	CASSLVGGTTRGELFF
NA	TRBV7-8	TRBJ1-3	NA	TGTGCCAGCAGCTTAGGCGGAAGTTCGGCTGGAAACACCATATATTTT	CASSLGGSSAGNTIYF
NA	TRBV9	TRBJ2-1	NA	TGTGCCAGCAGCGTAGCTCAGGACCCATACAATGAGCAGTTCTTC	CASSVAQDPYNEQFF
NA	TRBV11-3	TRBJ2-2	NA	TGTGCCAGCAGCTTGGAAGGAAACACCGGGGAGCTGTTTTTT	CASSLEGNTGELFF
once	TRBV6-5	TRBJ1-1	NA	TGTGCCAGCAACAGGGACACTGAAGCTTTCTTT	CASNRDTEAFF
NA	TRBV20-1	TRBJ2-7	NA	TGCAGTGCTAGTCACCCGTCGACGGACTACGAGCAGTACTTC	CSASHPSTDYEQYF
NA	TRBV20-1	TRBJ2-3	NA	TGCAGTGCTAGTAGTATGGGCACAGATACGCAGTATTTT	CSASSMGTDTQYF
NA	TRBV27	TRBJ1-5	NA	TGTGCCAGCAGTTTATTTGGGAACCAACAGCCCCAGCATTTT	CASSLFGNQQPQHF
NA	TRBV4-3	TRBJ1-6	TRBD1	TGCGCCAGCAGCCAAGGGGGACAGGTTAATTCACCCCTCCACTTT	CASSQGGQVNSPLHF
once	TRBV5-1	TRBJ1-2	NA	TGCGCCAGCAAACCAGGGAATTTGGGCTACACCTTC	CASKPGNLGYTF
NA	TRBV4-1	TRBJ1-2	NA	TGCGCCAGCAGCCAAGATGCGGGGAGCTCTAACTATGGCTACACCTTC	CASSQDAGSSNYGYTF
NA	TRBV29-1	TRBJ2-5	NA	TGCAGCGCCAGGGCCGCGGAGACCCAGTACTTC	CSARAAETQYF
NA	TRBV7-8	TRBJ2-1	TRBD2	TGTGCCAGCAGCAGGGGACTACTCGCCAATGAGCAGTTCTTC	CASSRGLLANEQFF
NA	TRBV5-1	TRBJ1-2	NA	TGCGCCAGCAGCTTGGTTGAGGGTTGGGGCTACACCTTC	CASSLVEGWGYTF
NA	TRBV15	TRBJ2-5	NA	TGTGCCACCAGCAGTGACTTAGGGCTAGAGACCCAGTACTTC	CATSSDLGLETQYF
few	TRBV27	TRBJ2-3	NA	TGTGCCAGCAAAACCGGGAGCACAGATACGCAGTATTTT	CASKTGSTDTQYF
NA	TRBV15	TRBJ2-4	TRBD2	TGTGCCACCAGCCACGCCGCGGGAGGGCCCGTGGACATTCAGTACTTC	CATSHAAGGPVDIQYF
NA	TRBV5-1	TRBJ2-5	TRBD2	TGCGCCAGCAGCCCTACCTCGTTACTAGCGGGATGGCAAGAGACCCAGTACTTC	CASSPTSLLAGWQETQYF
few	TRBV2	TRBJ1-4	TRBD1	TGTGCCAGACAGGGGCCACACACGCACGCGACTAATGAAAAACTGTTTTTT	CARQGPHTHATNEKLFF
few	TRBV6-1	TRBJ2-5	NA	TGTGCCAGCAGTGAAAACGGGGGAAGGGAGACCCAGTACTTC	CASSENGGRETQYF
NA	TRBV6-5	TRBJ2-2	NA	TGTGCCAGCAGTTATGGTCGCGGGGAGCTGTTTTTT	CASSYGRGELFF
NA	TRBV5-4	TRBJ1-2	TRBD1	TGTGCCAGCAACAAGGGACAGGGGAATTATGGCTACACCTTC	CASNKGQGNYGYTF
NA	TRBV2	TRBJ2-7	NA	TGTGCCAGCAGGGGCGATGGCAGCTACGAGCAGTACTTC	CASRGDGSYEQYF
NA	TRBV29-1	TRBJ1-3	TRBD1	TGCAGCGTACGACCGACAGGGGGCCCGGCTGGAAACACCATATATTTT	CSVRPTGGPAGNTIYF
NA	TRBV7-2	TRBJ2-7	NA	TGTGCCAGCAGCTCGACGGCCTTCTACGAGCAGTACTTC	CASSSTAFYEQYF
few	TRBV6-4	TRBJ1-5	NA	TGTGCCAGCAGTGATGGACAGCTTAGCAATCAGCCCCAGCATTTT	CASSDGQLSNQPQHF
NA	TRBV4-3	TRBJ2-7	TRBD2	TGCGCCAGCAGCCCAACCACTAGCGGGTTTTCCTACGAGCAGTACTTC	CASSPTTSGFSYEQYF
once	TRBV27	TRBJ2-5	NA	TGTGCCAGCAGTCCCCGACTAGTCCGAGAGACCCAGTACTTC	CASSPRLVRETQYF
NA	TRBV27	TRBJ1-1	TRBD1	TGTGCCAGCAGTTTATTTTTTTCGGGTTCTTACAGGGGGAACACTGAAGCTTTCTTT	CASSLFFSGSYRGNTEAFF
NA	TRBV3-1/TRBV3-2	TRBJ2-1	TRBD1	TGTGCCAGCAGCCGCGACAGGGGATCGTACAATGAGCAGTTCTTC	CASSRDRGSYNEQFF
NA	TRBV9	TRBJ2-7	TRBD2	TGTGCCAGCAGCGTAGGGACTAGGAGCTCCTACGAGCAGTACTTC	CASSVGTRSSYEQYF
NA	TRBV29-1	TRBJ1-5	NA	TGCAGCGTTGCCAGGGGAGGCAATCAGCCCCAGCATTTT	CSVARGGNQPQHF
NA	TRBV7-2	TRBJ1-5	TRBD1	TGTGCCAGCAGCCCCAGGACAGGGAATCAGCCCCAGCATTTT	CASSPRTGNQPQHF
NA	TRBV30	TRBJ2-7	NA	TGTGCCTGGAGTCGGACGGCCGTTTACGAGCAGTACTTC	CAWSRTAVYEQYF
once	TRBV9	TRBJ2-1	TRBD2	TGTGCCAGCAGCGTAGGGATTAGCGGGAGGATCGGGATCTCCTACAATGAGCAGTTCTTC	CASSVGISGRIGISYNEQFF
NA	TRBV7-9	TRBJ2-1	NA	TGTGCCAGCAGCGGCGCGGGGGCAAACAATGAGCAGTTCTTC	CASSGAGANNEQFF
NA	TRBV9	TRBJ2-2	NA	TGTGCCAGCACCCAAATCACCACCGGGGAGCTGTTTTTT	CASTQITTGELFF
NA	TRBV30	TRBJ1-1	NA	TGTGCCTGGAGTATGGGAAGCACTGAAGCTTTCTTT	CAWSMGSTEAFF
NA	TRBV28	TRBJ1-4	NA	TGTGCCAGCAGGGGGGGCGTCGCAGGGGCAACTAATGAAAAACTGTTTTTT	CASRGGVAGATNEKLFF
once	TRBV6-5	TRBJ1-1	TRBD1	TGTGCCAGCTATCCGGGACAGGCGAACACTGAAGCTTTCTTT	CASYPGQANTEAFF
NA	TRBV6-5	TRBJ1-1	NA	TGTGCCAGCATGGAGGGGTGGGGGAACACTGAAGCTTTCTTT	CASMEGWGNTEAFF
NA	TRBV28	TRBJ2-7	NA	TGTGCCAGCAGTTTGGGGATCTACGAGCAGTACTTC	CASSLGIYEQYF
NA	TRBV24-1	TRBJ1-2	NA	TGTGCCACCAGTGGAGTAGGGGGCTACACCTTC	CATSGVGGYTF
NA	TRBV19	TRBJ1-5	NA	TGTGCCAGTAGTATCGGAGGTCCCCAGCATTTT	CASSIGGPQHF
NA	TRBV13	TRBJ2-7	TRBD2	TGTGCCAGCAGCTCCAGGACTAGCGGGAGGAACGAGCAGTACTTC	CASSSRTSGRNEQYF
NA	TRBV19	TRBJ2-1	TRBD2	TGTGCCAGTAGTATCGGGGGGACCCCCTACAATGAGCAGTTCTTC	CASSIGGTPYNEQFF
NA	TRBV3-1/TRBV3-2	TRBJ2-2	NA	TGTGCCAGCAGCCAAAGGTGGCGTTTTGGGGAGCTGTTTTTT	CASSQRWRFGELFF
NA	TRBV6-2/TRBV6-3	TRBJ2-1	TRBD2	TGTGCCAGCAGCCTAACTAGCGGCCAATACAATGAGCAGTTCTTC	CASSLTSGQYNEQFF
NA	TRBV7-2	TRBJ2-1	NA	TGTGCCAGCAGCTTACGGATACCCCCCCATGAGCAGTTCTTC	CASSLRIPPHEQFF
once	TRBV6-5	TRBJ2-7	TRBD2	TGTGCCAGCAGTTCCCTAGCGGGAGGGGTGCAGTACTTC	CASSSLAGGVQYF
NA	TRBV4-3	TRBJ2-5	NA	TGCGCCAGCAGCCAAGATTGGAAAACGGGGACCCAGTACTTC	CASSQDWKTGTQYF
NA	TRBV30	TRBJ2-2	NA	TGTGCCTGGAGTGTACGAGTAGTAACCGGGGAGCTGTTTTTT	CAWSVRVVTGELFF
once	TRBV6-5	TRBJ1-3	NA	TGTGCCAGCAGGCGCGAAGGAAACACCATATATTTT	CASRREGNTIYF
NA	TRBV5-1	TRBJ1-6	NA	TGCGCCAGCAGCGAAAACGTCACACCCCTCCACTTT	CASSENVTPLHF
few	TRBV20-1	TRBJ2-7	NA	TGCAGTGCTAGAGGCCCCTACGAGCAGTACTTC	CSARGPYEQYF
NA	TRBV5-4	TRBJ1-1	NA	TGTGCCAGCAGGACGACAGAGATGAACACTGAAGCTTTCTTT	CASRTTEMNTEAFF
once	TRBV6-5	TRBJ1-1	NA	TGTGCCAGCAGTTACAACCGGGGAAGCACTGAAGCTTTCTTT	CASSYNRGSTEAFF
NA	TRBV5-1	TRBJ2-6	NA	TGCGCCAGCAGCCCGACCGGACAGTCTGGGGCCAACGTCCTGACTTTC	CASSPTGQSGANVLTF
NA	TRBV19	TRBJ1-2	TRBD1	TGTGCCAGTAAAAGGAAGGGGGACAGCTACTATGGCTACACCTTC	CASKRKGDSYYGYTF
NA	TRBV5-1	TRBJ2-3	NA	TGCGCCAGCAGCAGGGACGTGAACGTGGGCGATACGCAGTATTTT	CASSRDVNVGDTQYF